This T cell receptor beta chain was captured by sequencing in a study of T cell changes during pregnancy in multiple sclerosis. Per the germline V gene, CDR1 is SGHKS and CDR2 is YYEKEE (reference sequence). CDR3 length equals 14 residues. V was shortened by 0 bases and J by 4 bases, with 10 bases between the two germline ends. The assay was immunoSEQ multiplex PCR, and TCRdb's table has in-frame clones only and misses some. The sample yields some 110,000 clones, just under 95% seen once. This TCR derives from a female donor with multiple sclerosis, enrolled in a pregnancy study. The J gene is TRBJ1-1, the V gene TRBV5-5, with a possible D match to TRBD1 (6 bases). The sample consisted of peripheral blood, taken after pregnancy. The CDR3 reads CASSLAARGTEAFF. For the CDR3, the DNA is TGTGCCAGCAGCTTGGCGGCCAGGGGCACTGAAGCTTTCTTT.